One and the same sample provided the 31 T cell receptor beta chains below, sequenced in a study of tumor-infiltrating lymphocytes in primary liver carcinoma. Without any cell sorting, roughly 17-31 mg of bulk tissue yielded co-extracted RNA and DNA. A constant-region primer served to make TCR beta cDNA from about 490 ng total RNA. Each TCR beta library was derived from three nested multiplex PCR rounds that employed slightly modified ARM-PCR. The two initial PCR rounds, approximately 10 cycles each, used TRBV1-TRBV30 forward and C-beta reverse primers. TCRdb passed the multiplex PCR reads through MiXCR, listing each CDR3 protein once. The top ten clones hold 29% of a sample with under 50,000 distinct CDR3 sequences, 70% to 85% of them seen once. Material for sequencing was liver tumor tissue from sampling region 5. This sample's subset: tumor region T5, tumor centre. The receptor source for this set is a man between 40 and 49 years old with primary liver carcinoma and hepatitis B virus infection.

Of note for this clonotype: This may be a read error: a much more frequent sequence differs by one nucleotide. V usage is TRBV2 and J usage is TRBJ1-4, with D perhaps matching TRBD1 (5 bases). The germline V and J ends were trimmed by 6 bases and 2 bases, with 10 bases remaining between them. Germline V CDR1 and CDR2: SNHLY, FYNNEI. CDR3 length equals 14 residues. CDR3 amino acids: CASRETVTNEKLFF. The CDR3 nucleotides are TGTGCCAGCAGGGAGACAGTGACTAATGAAAAACTGTTTTTT.

The chain carries TRBV29-1 and TRBJ2-3, with 13 bases that match TRBD2. The CDR3 consists of 18 residues. V was clipped by 3 bases and J by 5 bases; unmatched bases: 14. Germline V CDR1 and CDR2: SQVTM, ANQGSEA. The CDR3 here is CSVDGSWTSGSFIDTQYF. In DNA form, the CDR3 reads TGCAGCGTTGATGGATCCTGGACTAGCGGGAGTTTCATAGATACGCAGTATTTT.

The sample holds one count of this clonotype. The rearrangement joins TRBV5-6 to TRBJ2-5; 9 bases line up with TRBD1. With 7 bases clipped from V and 5 bases from J, the junction kept 12 bases outside the gene matches. Per germline, CDR1 SGHDT and CDR2 YYEEEE. CDR3 size: 15 residues. The CDR3 DNA follows: TGTGCCAGCTACCTAGGACAGGGGCGATTGGAGACCCAGTACTTC. This translates into CASYLGQGRLETQYF.

Comment on this clonotype: The junction departs from the called germline gene at one end, perhaps through a read error. The chain joins TRBV28 to TRBJ2-1; maybe TRBD2 (6 bases). CDR1 and CDR2 from the germline V gene are MDHEN and SYDVKM. The CDR3 contains 16 residues. CDR3 in amino acids: CASSPPLRRVYNEQFF. CDR3 in DNA: TGTGCCAGCAGTCCTCCTCTCAGGAGGGTCTACAATGAGCAGTTTTTC.

Of note for this clonotype: A read error may be the cause here, since a much bigger clone is one base away. The rearrangement links TRBV24-1 to TRBJ2-1; TRBD1 matches 7 bases. The CDR3 runs 10 residues. Germline V gene lookup returns CDR1 KGHDR and CDR2 SFDVKD. V was pared by 10 bases and J by 12 bases, with 5 bases of the junction left unmatched. The CDR3 spells CATGGVGQFF. The CDR3 region has the DNA TGTGCCACAGGGGGCGTTGGGCAGTTCTTC.

As for this clonotype: At one boundary the junction diverges from the germline segment, which might be a read error. The gene calls are TRBV4-2 and TRBJ2-5, with unresolved D. The CDR3 sequence is 14 residues long. CDR1 is LGHNA and CDR2 is YNFKEQ in the germline V gene. The CDR3 region is CDSSPAAEQETQYF. The CDR3 DNA reads as TGTGACAGCAGCCCGGCGGCAGAGCAAGAGACCCAGTACTTC.

The genes are TRBV5-6 and TRBJ1-2; 8 positions agree with TRBD1. The germline CDR1 and CDR2 sequences are SGHDT and YYEEEE. The trim removed 2 bases at V and 10 bases at J, leaving 13 bases unmatched. This CDR3 has 15 amino acids. CDR3 DNA sequence: TGTGCCAGCAGCTTTCAGGGGGCGCGGGGCTTTGACTACACCTTC. Protein: CASSFQGARGFDYTF.

Only one count was recorded for this clonotype. V gene TRBV5-5 combines with J gene TRBJ2-3; the match to TRBD2 covers 9 bases. The CDR3 runs to 17 residues. Trimming removed 0 bases from V and 5 bases from J; junction bases left unmatched: 10. Per germline, CDR1 SGHKS and CDR2 YYEKEE (reference sequence). This CDR3 is CASSLARLAGNIDTQYF. The CDR3 nucleotides are TGTGCCAGCAGCTTGGCGAGGCTAGCGGGAAACATAGATACGCAGTATTTT.

This clonotype was observed at least ten times. The chain couples TRBV6-5 to TRBJ2-3, with D possibly being TRBD2 (6 bases). Germline CDR1 reads MNHEY; CDR2 reads SVGAGI. V was cut by 4 bases and J by 0 bases, with 11 bases left in between. The CDR3 has 15 amino acids. The CDR3 here is CASSFRGSSTDTQYF. The CDR3 bases are TGTGCCAGCAGTTTCCGGGGGTCTAGCACAGATACGCAGTATTTT.

On this clonotype: Relative to the germline gene, one junction end is altered; a read error may explain this. This chain uses TRBV4-1 with TRBJ2-1, with D maybe TRBD1 (6 bases). The CDR3 length is 16 residues. The germline V gene has CDR1 MGHRA and CDR2 YSYEKL. Here the CDR3 reads CASSRGQGPLYNEQLF. CDR3 coding DNA: TGCGCCAGCAGCCGCGGTCAGGGGCCCCTCTACAATGAGCAGCTCTTC.

This clonotype was seen a few times. An end of the junction differs from the germline gene, which may be a read error. The chain couples TRBV4-1 to TRBJ1-2; 8 bases align to TRBD1. The CDR3 extends over 16 amino acids. Germline values: CDR1 MGHRA, CDR2 YSYEKL. The CDR3, as DNA: TGTGCCAGCAGCCCAGACCAGGGGGCGTTCGACTATGACTACACCTTC. Encoded protein: CASSPDQGAFDYDYTF.

On this clonotype: A read error may produce the germline difference seen at one junction end. The CDR3 loop reads CASCFSGTTGYEQYF. The CDR3 DNA sequence: TGTGCCAGCTGCTTCTCCGGGACTACAGGCTACGAGCAGTACTTC. The rearrangement links TRBV7-9 to TRBJ2-7; TRBD2 aligns across 7 bases. CDR3 size: 15 residues. Germline V gene sequence: CDR1 SEHNR, CDR2 FQNEAQ (reference sequence).

Comments on this clonotype: Germline and junction disagree at one end, which may indicate a read error. The chain combines TRBV11-2 with TRBJ2-7, with D perhaps TRBD1 or TRBD2 (7 bases each). The CDR3 runs 15 residues. CDR1 SGHAT and CDR2 FQNNGV come from the germline V gene. In nucleotides, the CDR3 is TGTGCCAGCGGCTCGTCAGGGGGGGACTCCTACGAACAGTACTTC. As protein: CASGSSGGDSYEQYF.

This clonotype was picked up one time. The J gene is TRBJ1-6, the V gene TRBV5-4; D call uncertain. V was cut by 1 base and J by 9 bases, with 11 bases left in between. The CDR3 covers 14 residues. CDR1 and CDR2 (germline): SGHNT, YYREEE (reference sequence). The CDR3 sequence is CASSLIGLSSPLHF. CDR3 sequence (DNA): TGTGCCAGCAGCTTGATAGGGTTGAGTTCACCCCTCCACTTT.

V and J are TRBV7-9 and TRBJ2-7; 9 bases agree with TRBD2. Losses at the gene ends were 5 bases for V and 2 bases for J; bases not matched to a gene: 4. Germline CDR1 and CDR2: SEHNR and FQNEAQ (reference sequence). The CDR3 spans 14 residues. The DNA of the CDR3 is TGTGCCAGCAGCATAAGCGGGAGGCCCTACGAGCAGTACTTC. It translates to CASSISGRPYEQYF.

As concerns this clonotype: As the CDR3 is not closed by the conserved phenylalanine or tryptophan, this likely results from a read error. The chain has TRBV7-8 and TRBJ2-1, with 8 bases aligning to TRBD2. CDR1 SGHVS and CDR2 FQNEAQ come from the germline V gene. CDR3 length equals 13 residues. V was pared by 4 bases and J by 9 bases, with 5 bases of the junction left unmatched. CDR3 in DNA: TGTGCCAGCAGCTCCGGGACTAGTGTTGAGCAGTTCTAC. Its protein product is CASSSGTSVEQFY.

V usage is TRBV11-2 and J usage is TRBJ2-7; D is possibly TRBD2 (5 bases). V was shortened by 3 bases and J by 9 bases, with 15 bases between the two germline ends. Germline V gene lookup returns CDR1 SGHAT and CDR2 FQNNGV. The CDR3 is made up of 13 amino acids. This chain's CDR3 is CASSLSELASQYV. The CDR3 DNA sequence: TGTGCCAGCAGCTTGAGTGAGCTAGCCTCGCAGTACGTC.

Note on this clonotype: One junction end does not reproduce the germline sequence, and a read error may be involved. The rearrangement uses TRBV7-9 and TRBJ1-1; D is uncertain. The germline gives CDR1 SEHNR, CDR2 FQNEAQ (reference sequence). The CDR3 runs 11 residues. DNA of the CDR3: TGTGCCAGCAGCTTAGGGCCCGGAGCTTCCTTT. Translated, it gives CASSLGPGASF.

This clonotype was detected a few times. A read error may account for a junction end that differs from germline. The CDR3 loop is CASSLDSTRRGVTEAFF. The CDR3 DNA sequence: TGTGCCAGCAGCTTGGATAGTACGAGAAGGGGGGTCACTGAGGCTTTCTTT. The chain carries TRBV5-6 and TRBJ1-1; tentative D call: TRBD1 (6 bases). Per the germline V gene, CDR1 is SGHDT and CDR2 is YYEEEE. The length of the CDR3 is 17 residues.

This chain links TRBV12-3 or TRBV12-4 with TRBJ2-1; 7 bases agree with TRBD2. The CDR3 extends over 11 amino acids. Trimming took 8 bases from V and 15 from J; bases not matched to a gene: 10. The CDR3 here is CASGTSGIMFF. The DNA of the CDR3 is TGTGCCAGCGGAACGAGCGGGATTATGTTCTTC.

The chain uses TRBV6-5 and TRBJ2-2, with 9 bases that match TRBD2. V trimming: 4 bases; J trimming: 16 bases; junction bases outside the gene matches: 13. The CDR3 runs 14 residues. Germline assignment: CDR1 MNHEY and CDR2 SVGAGI. CDR3 DNA sequence: TGTGCCAGCAGTTTAGGTGGAGGAAGCGGGGGGCCGTTTTTT. Residues: CASSLGGGSGGPFF.

With respect to this clonotype: The CDR3 ends on some other residue instead of the conserved phenylalanine or tryptophan, so this is likely a read error. The rearrangement uses TRBV11-2 and TRBJ2-6; weak D call: TRBD2 (6 bases). The CDR3 covers 16 residues. The V gene's germline CDR1 is SGHAT and CDR2 FQNNGV. This chain's CDR3 is CASSLSRERGANVLTS. The CDR3 nucleotides read TGTGCCAGCAGTTTATCGCGGGAAAGAGGGGCCAACGTTCTGACTTCC.

This sequence joins TRBV7-9 and TRBJ2-1; either TRBD1 or TRBD2 may fit D (5 bases each). V lost 5 bases and J lost 2, with 10 bases in between. Germline-derived CDR1 and CDR2 are SEHNR and FQNEAQ (reference sequence). The CDR3 is 14 amino acids. The CDR3 nucleotides are TGTGCCAGCAGCCTTCTGGGGGCCTACAATGAGCAGTTCTTC. This codes for CASSLLGAYNEQFF.

As regards this clonotype: This may arise from a read error, as a much more abundant clone is one base away. V and J are TRBV5-1 and TRBJ2-7; 10 bases are shared with TRBD2. Germline V CDR1 and CDR2: SGHRS, YFSETQ. The CDR3 is made up of 16 amino acids. CDR3 in amino acids: CASNLGAGGASYEQYF. CDR3 nucleotides: TGCGCCAGCAACTTGGGAGCGGGGGGGGCCTCCTACGAGCAGTACTTC.

The J gene is TRBJ1-5, the V gene TRBV4-1; 10 nucleotides match TRBD2. The J call is in doubt because the DNA end fits TRBJ2-3 better. This CDR3 spans 15 amino acids. Per the germline V gene, CDR1 is MGHRA and CDR2 is YSYEKL. The CDR3 loop is CASSSAGGINQPQYF. The CDR3 bases are TGCGCCAGCAGCTCAGCGGGGGGGATAAATCAGCCACAGTATTTT.

For this clonotype: The conserved closing phenylalanine or tryptophan is absent in this CDR3, likely reflecting a read error. This chain uses TRBV11-2 with TRBJ2-7; TRBD2 matches at 15 bases. Trimming took 2 bases from V and 6 from J; bases not matched to a gene: 11. This CDR3 contains 18 residues. Per germline, CDR1 SGHAT and CDR2 FQNNGV. DNA for the CDR3: TGTGCCAGCAGCTTATCCGTTGGACTAGCGGGAGGGGGATGCGAGCAGTACTCC. It translates to CASSLSVGLAGGGCEQYS.

The rearrangement links TRBV11-2 to TRBJ2-7; 8 bases match TRBD2. Germline trimming cut 9 bases from V and 4 bases from J; bases unmatched to any gene: 17. Germline values: CDR1 SGHAT, CDR2 FQNNGV. This CDR3 region has 16 residues. CDR3 residues: CASSPGTSGKMYEQYF. For the CDR3, the DNA is TGTGCCAGTAGCCCCGGGACTAGTGGAAAGATGTACGAGCAGTACTTC. Variable domain in full (rest from reference TRBV11-2 and TRBJ2-7): EAGVAQSPRYKIIEKRQSVAFWCNPISGHATLYWYQQILGQGPKLLIQFQNNGVVDDSQLPKDRFSAERLKGVDSTLKIQPAKLEDSAVYLCASSPGTSGKMYEQYFGPGTRLTVT.

A note on this clonotype: Since no conserved phenylalanine or tryptophan closes the CDR3, a read error is the likely cause. J is TRBJ2-2 and V is TRBV10-3; D may match TRBD1 or TRBD2 (5 bases each). Germline CDR1 ENHRY, CDR2 SYGVKD. The CDR3 covers 14 residues. The DNA for the CDR3 is TGTGTCATCGGTATACAGAGGGGCCCCGGGGAGCTGTTTTGT. This sequence encodes CVIGIQRGPGELFC.

Remarks on this clonotype: A much larger clone sits a single nucleotide away, making a read error possible. The chain employs TRBV5-5 and TRBJ2-2; TRBD2 is a possible D gene (6 bases). This CDR3 is built from 14 residues. CDR1 and CDR2 from the germline V gene are SGHKS and YYEKEE (reference sequence). The CDR3 bases are TGTGCCAGCAGTCGGGAGCCTATCACCGGGGAGCTGCTTTTT. Amino acid sequence: CASSREPITGELLF.

The chain recombines TRBV18 with TRBJ2-1; perhaps D is TRBD1 or TRBD2 (7 bases each). V was pared by 6 bases and J by 4 bases, with 16 bases between. CDR1 is KGHSH and CDR2 is LQKENI in the germline V gene. The CDR3 loop spans 15 amino acids. CDR3 amino acids: CASSAQGGGYNEQFF. The CDR3 nucleotides read TGTGCCAGCTCGGCTCAGGGGGGAGGGTACAATGAGCAGTTCTTC.

This clonotype came up a few times. The chain carries TRBV7-3 and TRBJ2-6; 9 bases fit TRBD1. This CDR3 spans 15 amino acids. Germline CDR1 and CDR2: SGHTA and FQGTGA. The junction had 14 bases not matched to a gene; V was cut back by 5 bases and J by 15 bases. CDR3 nucleotide sequence: TGTGCCAGCAGCGTTCAACCGGGACAGGGAAGGGCCCTGACTTTC. Protein: CASSVQPGQGRALTF.